The entry below gives a single T cell receptor (beta chain) sequence along with its context. Antigen unknown. The CDR3 covers 19 residues. With 3 bases removed from V and 3 bases from J, the gap between germline ends came to 22 bases. Germline V lookup: CDR1 SGDLS, CDR2 YYNGEE. This entry belongs to a study of T cell responses to AZD1222 COVID-19 vaccine. General study results and limits: Most donors were white British and more were female, and clonal diversity was possibly underestimated. At baseline, just a handful of AZD1222 recipients tested seropositive.

Profiling relied on immunoSEQ multiplex PCR, and the TCRdb table lists in-frame clones only, not all of them. This table holds about 120,000 clones, approximately 90% found once. The sequencing here drew on peripheral blood, taken on day 0 of MenACWY control vaccination. This sequence was found in an adult in good health. The rearrangement links TRBV9 to TRBJ2-6, with D uncertain. The CDR3 sequence is CASSGSLFRVLGGANVLTF. CDR3 DNA: TGTGCCAGCAGCGGGTCCCTCTTTCGGGTGCTGGGTGGGGCCAACGTCCTGACTTTC.